These 13 T cell receptor beta chains came from one sample sequenced in a study of T cell clonality in common variable immunodeficiency. Data came from immunoSEQ multiplex PCR; TCRdb stores just in-frame clones and leaves some out. This sample carries roughly 55,000 clones, none of them present only once. Material for sequencing was peripheral blood mononuclear cells. The receptors derive from a person aged 18-70 years in good health.

In its sample, this clone was seen many times. The CDR3 goes on 3 residues after the read ends, and that part is filled in from the germline J gene. The rearrangement uses TRBV4-1 and TRBJ2-1, with D possibly being TRBD2 (6 bases). CDR3 size: 14 residues. V was clipped by 4 bases and J by 9 bases, with 16 bases between them. The germline V gene has CDR1 MGHRA and CDR2 YSYEKL. CDR3 bases read: TGCGCCAGCAGCCGCGGGGCAGGGAAGGGTGAG. Translating gives CASSRGAGKGE. The full CDR3 sequence reads CASSRGAGKGEQFF.

This clone was observed at least ten times. The read ends 3 residues shy of where the CDR3 ends; the end is completed using the germline J gene. The rearrangement links TRBV7-2 to TRBJ2-2, with 8 bases fitting TRBD1. J lost 7 bases, V lost 7 bases, and 8 bases had no gene match. CDR1 is SGHTA, CDR2 FQGNSA, per germline. The CDR3 has 14 residues. The CDR3 sequence: CASIADRANGELFF. CDR3 bases read: TGTGCCAGCATCGCGGACAGGGCTAACGGGGAG.

This clone has ten or more counts. The sequence runs out 3 residues before the end of the CDR3; the remainder is reconstructed from the germline J gene. The chain links TRBV10-3 to TRBJ2-3; TRBD2 agrees at 12 bases. CDR3 length: 18 amino acids. The germline V gene has CDR1 ENHRY and CDR2 SYGVKD. The trim removed 2 bases at V and 2 bases at J, leaving 8 bases unmatched. CDR3 in amino acids: CAISEPLGLAGYTDTQYF. Partial CDR3 DNA: TGTGCCATCAGTGAGCCCTTAGGACTAGCGGGATACACAGATACG.

At least ten counts were recorded for this clone. The read stops 3 residues short of the end of the CDR3; the missing end is completed from the germline J gene. The J gene is TRBJ2-7, the V gene TRBV20-1; 8 bases line up with TRBD2. The V gene end was trimmed by 1 base and the J gene end by 6 bases; junction bases not matched to a gene: 11. Germline V gene sequence: CDR1 DFQATT, CDR2 SNEGSKA (reference sequence). This CDR3 has 15 amino acids. CDR3 DNA, as far as it was read: TGCAGTGCTAGAGGATGGGGAGCGGGAGTTGCCGAG. Translated, it gives CSARGWGAGVAE. The full CDR3 is CSARGWGAGVAEQYF.

This clone has ten or more counts. The CDR3 end is not reached by the read, which stops 3 residues before it; the germline J gene fills it in. The chain joins TRBV7-2 to TRBJ2-2, with 7 bases identical to TRBD2. This CDR3 is 15 amino acids long. Germline V lookup: CDR1 SGHTA, CDR2 FQGNSA. The V gene end was trimmed by 0 bases and the J gene end by 3 bases; junction bases not matched to a gene: 1. Partial CDR3 DNA: TGTGCCAGCAGCTTAGCCCTAGCGGACACCGGGGAG. Translated, it gives CASSLALADTGE. Given in full, the CDR3 is CASSLALADTGELFF.

Many counts were recorded for this clone. The read gets to within 3 residues of the CDR3 end, and the germline J gene fills in the rest. The gene calls are TRBV10-3 and TRBJ1-2; 9 nucleotides line up with TRBD1. Germline V lookup: CDR1 ENHRY, CDR2 SYGVKD. V lost 8 bases, J lost 4 bases, and 11 bases stayed unmatched. This CDR3 is built from 15 residues. The CDR3 sequence: CAIAGKGTGSYGYTF. The CDR3 DNA, read in part, is TGTGCCATCGCCGGGAAAGGGACAGGGAGCTATGGC.

In its sample, this clone was seen a few times. The CDR3 loop is CSAVGAGRGEQFF. The CDR3 bases that were read are TGCAGTGCTGTAGGGGCAGGGAGAGGTGAG. The chain joins TRBV20-1 to TRBJ2-1; the D gene could be TRBD1 or TRBD2 (5 bases each). Read sequence stops 3 residues before the CDR3 end, and the germline J gene provides the missing end. V gave up 5 bases and J gave up 9 bases, with 17 bases separating them. Germline V gene data show CDR1 as DFQATT and CDR2 as SNEGSKA (reference sequence). The CDR3 is 13 amino acids.

The sample holds many counts of this clone. CDR3 DNA (partial): TGTGCCAGCAGTGAAGCCTTTGCGGGCCTCTACGAG. Protein sequence: CASSEAFAGLYE. The whole CDR3 region reads CASSEAFAGLYEQYF. The chain links TRBV6-1 to TRBJ2-7; tentative D call: TRBD2 (5 bases). The DNA ends 3 residues before the CDR3 does, and the rest of the CDR3 is filled in from the germline J gene. This CDR3 is 15 amino acids long. The V gene's germline CDR1 is MNHNS and CDR2 SASEGT. V dropped 0 bases and J dropped 3 bases, with 12 bases sitting between them.

This clone was counted at least ten times. The read ends 3 residues early relative to the CDR3; the germline J gene fills the gap. This chain uses TRBV20-1 with TRBJ2-7; 8 nucleotides line up with TRBD2. Trimming at V came to 0 bases and at J to 0 bases, leaving 4 bases not matched to a gene. This CDR3 contains 15 residues. Germline V gene lookup returns CDR1 DFQATT and CDR2 SNEGSKA (reference sequence). The covered CDR3 bases are TGCAGTGCTAGAGACACCGGGACTAGCTCCTACGAG. Translating gives CSARDTGTSSYE. The full CDR3 is CSARDTGTSSYEQYF.

In its sample, this clone was seen many times. The read comes to an end 3 residues before the CDR3 does, leaving the germline J gene to fill in the end. V usage is TRBV2 and J usage is TRBJ1-5; TRBD1 aligns across 9 bases. Germline-derived CDR1 and CDR2 are SNHLY and FYNNEI. Unmatched junction bases numbered 3, after V lost 6 bases and J lost 0 bases. The CDR3 sequence is 15 residues long. CDR3 DNA (partial): TGTGCCAGCAGGGACAGGGGATATAGCAATCAGCCC. The encoded protein is CASRDRGYSNQP. The full CDR3 is CASRDRGYSNQPQHF.

This clone was detected many times. The CDR3 goes on 3 residues after the read ends, and that part is filled in from the germline J gene. The chain is built from TRBV10-3 and TRBJ2-3; D is unresolved. The CDR3 is made up of 16 amino acids. CDR1 ENHRY and CDR2 SYGVKD come from the germline V gene. V was trimmed by 4 bases and J by 0 bases, leaving 14 bases between them. The CDR3 loop is CAISGIRAMSTDTQYF. Partial CDR3 DNA: TGTGCCATCAGTGGAATAAGGGCGATGAGCACAGATACG.

Ten or more counts support this clone. The read stops 3 residues short of the end of the CDR3; the missing end is completed from the germline J gene. The chain recombines TRBV30 with TRBJ2-3; TRBD2 agrees at 10 bases. The CDR3 length is 13 residues. V trimming: 5 bases; J trimming: 1 base; junction bases outside the gene matches: 0. Germline assignment: CDR1 GTSNPN and CDR2 SVGIG (reference sequence). Partial CDR3 DNA: TGTGCCTGGGGGACTAGCGGCACAGATACG. It translates to CAWGTSGTDT. The full CDR3 protein reads CAWGTSGTDTQYF. Full variable domain (rest looked up from reference TRBV30 and TRBJ2-3): SQTIHQWPATLVQPVGSPLSLECTVEGTSNPNLYWYRQAAGRGLQLLFYSVGIGQISSEVPQNLSASRPQDRQFILSSKKLLLSDSGFYLCAWGTSGTDTQYFGPGTRLTVL.

This clone was detected many times. Coverage ceases 3 residues before the CDR3 finishes, and the germline J gene fills in the end. J is TRBJ2-3 and V is TRBV10-1, with a possible D match to TRBD1 (6 bases). V lost 2 bases and J lost 2, with 8 bases in between. This CDR3 is built from 14 residues. Per the germline V gene, CDR1 is WNHNN and CDR2 is SYGVQD (reference sequence). CDR3 DNA, as far as it was read: TGCGCCAGCAGTGAGAACAGGGACACAGATACG. Its translation is CASSENRDTDT. The whole CDR3 protein is CASSENRDTDTQYF.